A single sample gave rise to the 3 T cell receptor beta chains below, sequenced in a study of human T cells and chemical hapten exposure. Specified time point: patch test 1, 2 weeks after DPC sensitization. The treatment denotes: therapeutic diphenylcyclopropenone sensitization with weekly scalp DPC. A single record per CDR3 protein comes from TCRdb applying MiXCR to the RACE reads. The table has 300,000 to 450,000 distinct CDR3 sequences, more than 4.5% seen once. The sample in question was whole blood, obtained in connection with sensitization to the hapten diphenylcyclopropenone (DPC). The origin of the receptors is a woman between 50 and 59 years old with alopecia areata. Some clones in this sample may be carry-over from other donors' samples.

This clonotype has only a few counts. V gene TRBV7-2 combines with J gene TRBJ1-2; D remains ambiguous. The CDR3 extends over 14 amino acids. The ends were cut back, 2 bases at V and 8 bases at J, with 15 bases in the middle. Germline V lookup: CDR1 SGHTA, CDR2 FQGNSA. The CDR3 bases are TGTGCCAGCAGCTTATTTTCTCGGGCTCGAGGCTACACCTTC. Translation gives CASSLFSRARGYTF. Full variable domain (missing parts from reference TRBV7-2 and TRBJ1-2): GAGVSQSPSNKVTEKGKDVELRCDPISGHTALYWYRQSLGQGLEFLIYFQGNSAPDKSGLPSDRFSAERTGGSVSTLTIQRTQQEDSAVYLCASSLFSRARGYTFGSGTRLTVV.

This chain uses TRBV10-3 with TRBJ2-1; 8 nucleotides agree with TRBD2. The V gene end was trimmed by 0 bases and the J gene end by 1 base; junction bases not matched to a gene: 5. This CDR3 has 17 residues. Germline-derived CDR1 and CDR2 are ENHRY and SYGVKD. CDR3 in DNA: TGTGCCATCAGTGAGTCGGGCGGGAGGAGGTCCTACAATGAGCAGTTCTTC. Its translation: CAISESGGRRSYNEQFF.

The rearrangement joins TRBV5-1 to TRBJ2-1; D remains unclear. In germline, CDR1 is SGHRS, CDR2 YFSETQ. The CDR3 length is 14 residues. Trimming left V 1 base short and J 9 bases short, with 14 bases between. This chain's CDR3 is CASSLRIGSTEQFF. As DNA, the CDR3 is TGCGCCAGCAGCTTGCGGATAGGGTCCACTGAGCAGTTCTTC.